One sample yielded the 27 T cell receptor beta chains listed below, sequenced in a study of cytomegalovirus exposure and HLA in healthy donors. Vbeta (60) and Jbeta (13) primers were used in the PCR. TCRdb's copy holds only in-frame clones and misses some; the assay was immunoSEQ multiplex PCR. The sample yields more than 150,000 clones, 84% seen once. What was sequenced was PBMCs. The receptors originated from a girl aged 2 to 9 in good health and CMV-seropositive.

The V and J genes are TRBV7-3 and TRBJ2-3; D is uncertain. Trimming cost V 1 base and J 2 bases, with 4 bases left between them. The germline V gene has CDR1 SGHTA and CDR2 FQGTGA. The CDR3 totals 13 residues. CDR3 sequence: CASSLINTDTQYF. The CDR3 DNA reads TGTGCCAGCAGCTTAATCAACACAGATACGCAGTATTTT. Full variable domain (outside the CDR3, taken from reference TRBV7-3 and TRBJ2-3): GAGVSQTPSNKVTEKGKYVELRCDPISGHTALYWYRQSLGQGPEFLIYFQGTGAADDSGLPNDRFFAVRPEGSVSTLKIQRTERGDSAVYLCASSLINTDTQYFGPGTRLTVL.

CDR3 DNA: TGTGCCAGCAGTGAAGCGGGGTCCTGGGACAGGGCCTACGAGCAGTACTTC. Translating gives CASSEAGSWDRAYEQYF. The chain carries TRBV2 and TRBJ2-7, with 9 bases matching TRBD1. The germline gives CDR1 SNHLY, CDR2 FYNNEI. V gave up 0 bases and J gave up 2 bases; unmatched junction bases: 8. The CDR3 spans 17 residues.

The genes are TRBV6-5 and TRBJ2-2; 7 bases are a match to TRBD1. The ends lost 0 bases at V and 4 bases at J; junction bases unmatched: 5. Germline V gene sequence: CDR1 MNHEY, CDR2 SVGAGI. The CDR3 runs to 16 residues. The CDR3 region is CASSYSGTEPTGELFF. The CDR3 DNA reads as TGTGCCAGCAGTTACTCAGGGACAGAGCCCACCGGGGAGCTGTTTTTT.

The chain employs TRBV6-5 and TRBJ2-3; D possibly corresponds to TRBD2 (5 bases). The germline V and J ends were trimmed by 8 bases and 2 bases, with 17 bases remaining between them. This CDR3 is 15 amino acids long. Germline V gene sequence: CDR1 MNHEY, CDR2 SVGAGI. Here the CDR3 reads CASRRQRRDTDTQYF. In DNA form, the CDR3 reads TGTGCCAGCCGTCGCCAGCGGAGAGACACAGATACGCAGTATTTT.

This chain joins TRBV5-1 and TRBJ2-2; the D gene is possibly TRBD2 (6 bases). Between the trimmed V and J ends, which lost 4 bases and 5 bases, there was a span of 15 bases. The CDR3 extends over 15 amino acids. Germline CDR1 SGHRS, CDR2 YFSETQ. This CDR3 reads CASSPDWGETGELFF. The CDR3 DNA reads TGCGCCAGCAGCCCCGACTGGGGGGAGACCGGGGAGCTGTTTTTT.

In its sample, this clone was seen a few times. The CDR3 reads CASSWTGAEAFF. Written as DNA, the CDR3 is TGTGCCAGCAGTTGGACAGGGGCTGAAGCTTTCTTT. V is TRBV6-6 and J is TRBJ1-1, with 9 bases identical to TRBD1. This CDR3 has 12 residues. CDR1 and CDR2 from the germline V gene are MNHNY and SVGAGI (reference sequence). After removal of 4 bases from V and 6 bases from J, the junction contained 0 bases not matched to a gene.

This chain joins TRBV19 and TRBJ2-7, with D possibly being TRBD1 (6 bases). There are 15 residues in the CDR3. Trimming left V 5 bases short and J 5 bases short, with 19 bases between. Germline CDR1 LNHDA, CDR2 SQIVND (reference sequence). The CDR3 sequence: CASSFTRGSLDEQYF. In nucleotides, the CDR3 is TGTGCCAGTAGTTTTACGAGGGGGAGTCTCGACGAGCAGTACTTC. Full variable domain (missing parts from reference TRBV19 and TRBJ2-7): DGGITQSPKYLFRKEGQNVTLSCEQNLNHDAMYWYRQDPGQGLRLIYYSQIVNDFQKGDIAEGYSVSREKKESFPLTVTSAQKNPTAFYLCASSFTRGSLDEQYFGPGTRLTVT.

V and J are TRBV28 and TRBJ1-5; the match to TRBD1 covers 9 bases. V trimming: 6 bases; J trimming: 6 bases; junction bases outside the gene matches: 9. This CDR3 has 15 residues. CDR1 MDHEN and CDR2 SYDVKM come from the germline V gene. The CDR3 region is CASRPGQGISQPQHF. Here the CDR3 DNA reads TGTGCCAGCAGACCGGGACAGGGCATTAGTCAGCCCCAGCATTTT.

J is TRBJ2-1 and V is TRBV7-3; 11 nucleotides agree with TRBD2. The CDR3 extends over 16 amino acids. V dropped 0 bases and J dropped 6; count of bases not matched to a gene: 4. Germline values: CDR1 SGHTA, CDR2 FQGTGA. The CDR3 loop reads CASSLTGTSGFNEQFF. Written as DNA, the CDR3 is TGTGCCAGCAGCTTAACAGGGACTAGCGGTTTCAATGAGCAGTTCTTC.

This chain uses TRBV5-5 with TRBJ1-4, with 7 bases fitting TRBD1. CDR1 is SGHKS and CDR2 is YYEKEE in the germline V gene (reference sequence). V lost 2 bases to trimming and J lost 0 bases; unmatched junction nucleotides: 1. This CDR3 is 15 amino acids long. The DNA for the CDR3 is TGTGCCAGCAGCTTCCAGGGGGCAACTAATGAAAAACTGTTTTTT. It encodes CASSFQGATNEKLFF.

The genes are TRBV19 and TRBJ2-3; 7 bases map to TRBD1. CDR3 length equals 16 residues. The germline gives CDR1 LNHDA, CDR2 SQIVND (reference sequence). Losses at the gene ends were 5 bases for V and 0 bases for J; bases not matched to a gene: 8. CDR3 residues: CASSSRTGHSTDTQYF. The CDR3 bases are TGTGCCAGTAGTTCCCGGACAGGACATAGCACAGATACGCAGTATTTT.

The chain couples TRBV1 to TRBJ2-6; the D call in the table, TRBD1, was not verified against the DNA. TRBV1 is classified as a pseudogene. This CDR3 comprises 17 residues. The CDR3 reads CTSLPGQLISGANVLTF. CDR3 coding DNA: TGCACCAGCCTCCCGGGACAGTTGATCTCTGGGGCCAACGTCCTGACTTTC.

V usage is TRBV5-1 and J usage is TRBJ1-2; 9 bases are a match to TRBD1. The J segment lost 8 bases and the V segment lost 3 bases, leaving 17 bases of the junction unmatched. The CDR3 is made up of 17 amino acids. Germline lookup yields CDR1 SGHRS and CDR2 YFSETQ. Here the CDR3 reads CASSSDHVRQGGRGYTF. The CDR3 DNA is TGCGCCAGCAGCTCCGACCATGTGAGACAGGGGGGACGCGGCTACACCTTC.

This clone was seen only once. This CDR3 is CASRPHLTVERAEAFF. The CDR3 DNA is TGTGCCAGCAGACCCCACTTGACTGTCGAGCGCGCTGAAGCTTTCTTT. The genes are TRBV28 and TRBJ1-1; D remains unclear. CDR1 and CDR2 (germline): MDHEN, SYDVKM. V was shortened by 6 bases and J by 6 bases, with 23 bases between the two germline ends. The CDR3 covers 16 residues.

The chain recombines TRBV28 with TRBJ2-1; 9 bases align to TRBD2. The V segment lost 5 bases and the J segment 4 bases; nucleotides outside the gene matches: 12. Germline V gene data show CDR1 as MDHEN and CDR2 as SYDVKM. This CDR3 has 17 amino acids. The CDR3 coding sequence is TGTGCCAGCAGTGCCTTACCGCGGGGGGGATCTTACAATGAGCAGTTCTTC. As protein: CASSALPRGGSYNEQFF.

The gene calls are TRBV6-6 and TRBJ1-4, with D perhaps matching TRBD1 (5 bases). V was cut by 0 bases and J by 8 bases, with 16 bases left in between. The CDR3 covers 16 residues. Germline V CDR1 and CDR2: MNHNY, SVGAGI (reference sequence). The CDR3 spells CASSYSNRGFGEKLFF. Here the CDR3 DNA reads TGTGCCAGCAGTTACTCGAATCGGGGGTTCGGGGAAAAACTGTTTTTT.

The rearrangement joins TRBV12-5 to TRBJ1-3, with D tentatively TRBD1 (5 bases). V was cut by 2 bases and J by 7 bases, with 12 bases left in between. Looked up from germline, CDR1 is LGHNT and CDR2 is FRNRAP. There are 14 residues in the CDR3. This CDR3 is CASGLPQGANTIYF. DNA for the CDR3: TGTGCTAGTGGTTTGCCTCAGGGTGCCAACACCATATATTTT. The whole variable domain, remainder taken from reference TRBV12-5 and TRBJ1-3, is DARVTQTPRHKVTEMGQEVTMRCQPILGHNTVFWYRQTMMQGLELLAYFRNRAPLDDSGMPKDRFSAEMPDATLATLKIQPSEPRDSAVYFCASGLPQGANTIYFGEGSWLTVV.

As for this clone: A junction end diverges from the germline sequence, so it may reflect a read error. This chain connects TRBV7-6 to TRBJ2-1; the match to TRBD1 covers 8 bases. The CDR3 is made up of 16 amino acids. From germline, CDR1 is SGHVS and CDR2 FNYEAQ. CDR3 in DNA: TGTGCCAGCAGCTTAGCCCGCCCAGGGGGCTACGATGAGCAGTTCTTC. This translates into CASSLARPGGYDEQFF.

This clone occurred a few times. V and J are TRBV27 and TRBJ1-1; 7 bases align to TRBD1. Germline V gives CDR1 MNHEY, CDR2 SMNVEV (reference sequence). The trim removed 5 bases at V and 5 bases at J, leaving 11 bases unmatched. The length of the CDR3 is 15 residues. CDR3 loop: CASSETGVRFTEAFF. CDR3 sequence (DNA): TGTGCCAGCAGTGAAACAGGGGTACGATTTACTGAAGCTTTCTTT.

The CDR3, as DNA: TGTGCCAGCAGTTCTACGGGACAGACCTCCGTCGAGCAGTACTTC. Translation: CASSSTGQTSVEQYF. The chain is built from TRBV7-8 and TRBJ2-7; 7 bases are a match to TRBD1. This CDR3 has 15 residues. With 6 bases clipped from V and 6 bases from J, the junction kept 14 bases outside the gene matches. In germline, CDR1 is SGHVS, CDR2 FQNEAQ.

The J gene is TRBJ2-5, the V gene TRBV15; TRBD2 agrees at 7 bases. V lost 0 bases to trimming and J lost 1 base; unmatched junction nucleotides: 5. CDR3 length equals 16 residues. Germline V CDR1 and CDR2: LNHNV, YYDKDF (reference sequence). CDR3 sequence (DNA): TGTGCCACCAGCAGAGATGAGGGAGGGTTCCAAGAGACCCAGTACTTC. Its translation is CATSRDEGGFQETQYF.

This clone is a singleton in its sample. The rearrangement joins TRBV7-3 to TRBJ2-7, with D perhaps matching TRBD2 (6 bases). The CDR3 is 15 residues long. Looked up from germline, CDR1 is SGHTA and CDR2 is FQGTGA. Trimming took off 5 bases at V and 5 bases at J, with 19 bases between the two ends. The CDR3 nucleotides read TGTGCCAGCAGCCCACGGGGGACCAACAGCGACGAGCAGTACTTC. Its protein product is CASSPRGTNSDEQYF.

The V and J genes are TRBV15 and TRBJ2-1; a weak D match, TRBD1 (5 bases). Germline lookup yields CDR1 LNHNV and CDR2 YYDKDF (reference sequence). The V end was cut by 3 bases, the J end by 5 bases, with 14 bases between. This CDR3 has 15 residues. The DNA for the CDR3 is TGTGCCACCAGCAGCGAAGAGACAGTCCACAATGAGCAGTTCTTC. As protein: CATSSEETVHNEQFF.

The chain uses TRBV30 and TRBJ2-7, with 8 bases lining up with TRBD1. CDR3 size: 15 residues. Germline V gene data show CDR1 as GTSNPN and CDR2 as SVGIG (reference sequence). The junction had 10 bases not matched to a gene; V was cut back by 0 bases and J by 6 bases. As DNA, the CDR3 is TGTGCCTGGAGTGTAGGGCCTGGGACAGGCAGCGAGCAGTACTTC. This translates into CAWSVGPGTGSEQYF.

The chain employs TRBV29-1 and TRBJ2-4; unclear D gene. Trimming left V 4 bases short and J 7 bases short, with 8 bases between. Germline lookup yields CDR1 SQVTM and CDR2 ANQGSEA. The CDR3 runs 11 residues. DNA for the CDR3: TGCAGCGTTGCCGTTTTGAACATTCAGTACTTC. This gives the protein CSVAVLNIQYF.

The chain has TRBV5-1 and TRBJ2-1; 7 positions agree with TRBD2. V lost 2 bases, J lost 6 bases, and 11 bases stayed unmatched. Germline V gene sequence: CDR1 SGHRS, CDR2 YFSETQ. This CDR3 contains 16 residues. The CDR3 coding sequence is TGCGCCAGCAGCTTCAGTGCGGGAGAACTCGGCAATGAGCAGTTCTTC. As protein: CASSFSAGELGNEQFF.

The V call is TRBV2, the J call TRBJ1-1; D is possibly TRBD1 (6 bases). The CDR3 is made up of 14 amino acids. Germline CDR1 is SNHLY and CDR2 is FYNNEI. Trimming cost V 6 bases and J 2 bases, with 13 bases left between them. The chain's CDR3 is CASRPGVRNTEAFF. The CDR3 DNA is TGTGCCAGCAGGCCAGGGGTACGCAACACTGAAGCTTTCTTT.